This T cell receptor (beta chain) was retrieved from a study of T-cell memory formation after mild COVID-19. In the study overall: The TCR clusters were mostly specific to one donor. Study-level results: Among CD4+ contracting clones, most were CM and EM, and CD8+ ones EMRA. Later expanders leaned CD4+, whereas clones that contracted between day 15 and 85 were balanced CD4/CD8. Detection of some responders pre-infection suggested pre-existing cross-reactive memory T cells participated.

A few counts support this clonotype. Its antigen is unknown. Germline V lookup: CDR1 SGDLS, CDR2 YYNGEE. The ends were cut back, 1 base at V and 7 bases at J, with 18 bases in the middle. This CDR3 is 16 amino acids long. TCRdb passed the 5' RACE reads through MiXCR, listing each CDR3 protein once. The sample carries tens of thousands of distinct CDR3 sequences, 15% to 20% recorded once. Sequences were obtained from PBMCs or a T cell subset sorted from them (not recorded which). The clonotype comes from an adult woman who had mild COVID-19 (a few samples of this study predate the infection). Cell type and time point are not known. This rearrangement joins TRBV9 to TRBJ1-5; possible D gene TRBD1, 5 bases. The CDR3 DNA follows: TGTGCCAGCAGCGTAAAACCGGGACCCTCTCGCCAGCCCCAGCATTTT. Amino acids: CASSVKPGPSRQPQHF.